These 14 T cell receptor beta chains came from one sample sequenced in a study of radiotherapy plus CTLA-4 blockade in lung cancer. Sequencing used immunoSEQ multiplex PCR; TCRdb keeps in-frame clones, though not all of them. The table lists 45,000 or so clones, roughly 76% of them singletons. Sample: peripheral blood, taken from a patient treated with radiotherapy plus ipilimumab. All receptors derive from a human donor with non-small cell lung cancer who had a complete response to radiotherapy plus ipilimumab.

This clone rates as medium-sized (0.01 to 0.1%). The V call is TRBV7-2, the J call TRBJ1-2; 7 nucleotides agree with TRBD1. V lost 2 bases, J lost 11 bases, and 8 bases stayed unmatched. This CDR3 comprises 13 residues. Germline V gives CDR1 SGHTA, CDR2 FQGNSA. CDR3 coding DNA: TGTGCCAGCAGCTTAAATGACAGGGCCCTATACACCTTC. Translated: CASSLNDRALYTF.

J is TRBJ2-7 and V is TRBV28; TRBD1 might be the D (6 bases). V lost 2 bases and J 6 bases, leaving 17 bases between the germline ends. The CDR3 length is 15 residues. CDR1 and CDR2 (germline): MDHEN, SYDVKM. CDR3 amino acids: CASSLTDRTVGEQYF. The DNA of the CDR3 is TGTGCCAGCAGTTTAACAGACAGGACAGTTGGCGAGCAGTACTTC.

V gene TRBV10-1 combines with J gene TRBJ2-3; 9 bases map to TRBD2. V lost 5 bases, J lost 2 bases, and 2 bases stayed unmatched. CDR3 length: 14 residues. Germline lookup yields CDR1 WNHNN and CDR2 SYGVQD (reference sequence). CDR3 bases: TGCGCCAGCAGTAGCGGGGGGCCCACAGATACGCAGTATTTT. Translating it yields CASSSGGPTDTQYF.

The J gene is TRBJ2-5, the V gene TRBV7-9; TRBD1 matches 9 bases. The J call could be wrong; TRBJ2-7 is a better fit for the DNA end. Germline loops: CDR1 SEHNR, CDR2 FQNEAQ (reference sequence). The CDR3 contains 15 residues. The DNA for the CDR3 is TGTGCCAGCAGCTTAGTAGGGGACAGGGCCTACGAGCAGTACTTC. Translating it yields CASSLVGDRAYEQYF.

This clone occurred a few times. The chain has TRBV10-3 and TRBJ1-1; D call uncertain. There are 12 residues in the CDR3. Germline V gives CDR1 ENHRY, CDR2 SYGVKD. Deletions cut 2 bases from V and 11 bases from J, with 12 bases between. The CDR3 DNA reads as TGTGCCATCAGTGAGGCGGTGGGGAGGGCTTTCTTT. Translated, it gives CAISEAVGRAFF.

This clone showed up just once. This chain joins TRBV15 and TRBJ2-7; 8 positions match TRBD2. Germline trimming cut 0 bases from V and 0 bases from J; bases unmatched to any gene: 7. Germline CDR1 reads LNHNV; CDR2 reads YYDKDF (reference sequence). CDR3 length: 17 residues. The CDR3 nucleotides are TGTGCCACCAGCAGAGACCAGGGGACTAGTGACTCCTACGAGCAGTACTTC. Translating it yields CATSRDQGTSDSYEQYF. Full variable domain (missing parts from reference TRBV15 and TRBJ2-7): DAMVIQNPRYQVTQFGKPVTLSCSQTLNHNVMYWYQQKSSQAPKLLFHYYDKDFNNEADTPDNFQSRRPNTSFCFLDIRSPGLGDTAMYLCATSRDQGTSDSYEQYFGPGTRLTVT.

CDR3 region: CAWSLGTGPYEQYF. In DNA, the CDR3 is TGTGCCTGGAGTTTGGGGACAGGGCCATACGAGCAGTACTTC. This chain connects TRBV30 to TRBJ2-7; 9 nucleotides line up with TRBD1. In germline, CDR1 is GTSNPN, CDR2 SVGIG (reference sequence). V was clipped by 2 bases and J by 4 bases; unmatched bases: 6. The CDR3 spans 14 residues.

This sequence joins TRBV5-1 and TRBJ2-7; 9 nucleotides match TRBD2. This CDR3 is built from 15 residues. Germline loops: CDR1 SGHRS, CDR2 YFSETQ. Germline trimming cut 1 base from V and 5 bases from J; bases unmatched to any gene: 7. The CDR3 loop is CASSLWAAGGDEQYF. CDR3 nucleotide sequence: TGCGCCAGCAGCTTGTGGGCAGCGGGGGGCGACGAGCAGTACTTC.

The chain has TRBV7-2 and TRBJ2-1; a possible D gene is TRBD1 (6 bases). The germline V gene encodes CDR1 SGHTA and CDR2 FQGNSA. The CDR3 has 13 residues. Trimming took 5 bases from V and 12 from J, leaving 17 bases between them. The CDR3 loop reads CASSQPGHRGQFF. The CDR3 DNA sequence: TGTGCCAGCAGCCAACCGGGACACCGGGGGCAGTTCTTC.

The rearrangement joins TRBV7-2 to TRBJ1-6; a weak D match, TRBD1 (6 bases). The CDR3 is 19 amino acids. Trimming took off 3 bases at V and 0 bases at J, with 18 bases between the two ends. Per germline, CDR1 SGHTA and CDR2 FQGNSA. CDR3 DNA sequence: TGTGCCAGCAGCTTCCGGGACCTAAGGGGGAGCTCCTATAATTCACCCCTCCACTTT. It encodes CASSFRDLRGSSYNSPLHF.

The chain employs TRBV5-5 and TRBJ1-2; no clear D. The germline V gene has CDR1 SGHKS and CDR2 YYEKEE (reference sequence). Between the trimmed V and J ends, which lost 0 bases and 8 bases, there was a span of 14 bases. The CDR3 is 14 residues long. The CDR3 sequence: CASSLARGKDGYTF. The CDR3 DNA sequence: TGTGCCAGCAGCTTGGCCCGAGGGAAAGACGGCTACACCTTC.

The chain carries TRBV14 and TRBJ2-5; D gene ambiguous. The CDR3 covers 12 residues. Germline values: CDR1 SGHDN, CDR2 FVKESK. The V end lost 2 bases, the J end lost 7 bases, and 8 bases lay between the germline ends. The CDR3 sequence: CASSQFDLTQYF. CDR3 bases: TGTGCCAGCAGCCAATTTGACTTGACCCAGTACTTC. The full variable domain, in which reference TRBV14 and TRBJ2-5 provide the parts outside the CDR3, is EAGVTQFPSHSVIEKGQTVTLRCDPISGHDNLYWYRRVMGKEIKFLLHFVKESKQDESGMPNNRFLAERTGGTYSTLKVQPAELEDSGVYFCASSQFDLTQYFGPGTRLLVL.

The chain couples TRBV6-5 to TRBJ1-1, with 7 bases matching TRBD1. The CDR3 is 15 residues long. Germline V gene sequence: CDR1 MNHEY, CDR2 SVGAGI. V trimming: 6 bases; J trimming: 3 bases; junction bases outside the gene matches: 10. CDR3 sequence: CASRPYRQGDTEAFF. The CDR3 nucleotides read TGTGCCAGCAGGCCCTACAGACAGGGAGACACTGAAGCTTTCTTT.

The J gene is TRBJ1-5, the V gene TRBV6-5; no firm D call. The CDR3 has 14 amino acids. CDR1 and CDR2 (germline): MNHEY, SVGAGI. With 0 bases removed from V and 7 bases from J, the gap between germline ends came to 10 bases. CDR3 DNA sequence: TGTGCCAGCAGTTACTCGAAAGCGGGGCAGCCCCAGCATTTT. Encoded protein: CASSYSKAGQPQHF.